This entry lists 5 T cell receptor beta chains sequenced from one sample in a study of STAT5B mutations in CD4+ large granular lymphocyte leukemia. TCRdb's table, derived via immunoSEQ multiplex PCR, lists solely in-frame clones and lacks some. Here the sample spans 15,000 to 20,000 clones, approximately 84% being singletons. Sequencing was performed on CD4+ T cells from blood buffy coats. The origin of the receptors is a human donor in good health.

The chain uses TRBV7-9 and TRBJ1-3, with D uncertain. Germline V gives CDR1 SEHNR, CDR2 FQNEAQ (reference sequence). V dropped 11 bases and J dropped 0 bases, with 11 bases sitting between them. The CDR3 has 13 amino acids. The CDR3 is CAGRPFSGNTIYF. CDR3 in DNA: TGTGCCGGAAGGCCGTTCTCTGGAAACACCATATATTTT.

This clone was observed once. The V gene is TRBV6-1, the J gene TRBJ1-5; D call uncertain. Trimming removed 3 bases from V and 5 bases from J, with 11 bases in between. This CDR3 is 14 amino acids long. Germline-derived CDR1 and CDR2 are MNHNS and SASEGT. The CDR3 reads CASSDQGRDQPQHF. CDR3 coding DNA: TGTGCCAGCAGTGACCAAGGCCGGGATCAGCCCCAGCATTTT.

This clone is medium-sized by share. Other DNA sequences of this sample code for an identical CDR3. The CDR3 is CASSYSKGTEAFF. CDR3 in DNA: TGTGCCAGCAGTTACTCGAAGGGCACTGAAGCTTTCTTT. The rearrangement uses TRBV6-5 and TRBJ1-1; D ambiguous. CDR1 is MNHEY and CDR2 is SVGAGI in the germline V gene. Trimming removed 0 bases from V and 4 bases from J, with 6 bases in between. This CDR3 region has 13 residues.

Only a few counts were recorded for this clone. The CDR3 DNA reads as TGTGCCAGCAGCTTGAGGGTTTCTGGGGCCAACGTCCTGACTTTC. It codes for CASSLRVSGANVLTF. This chain joins TRBV7-9 and TRBJ2-6, with D possibly matching TRBD2 (5 bases). CDR1 SEHNR and CDR2 FQNEAQ come from the germline V gene (reference sequence). With 3 bases removed from V and 1 base from J, the gap between germline ends came to 7 bases. CDR3 length equals 15 residues.

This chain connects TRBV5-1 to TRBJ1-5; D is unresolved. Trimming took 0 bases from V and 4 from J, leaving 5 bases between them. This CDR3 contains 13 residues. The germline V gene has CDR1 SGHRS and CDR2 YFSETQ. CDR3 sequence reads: CASSLGENQPQHF. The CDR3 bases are TGCGCCAGCAGCTTGGGGGAAAATCAGCCCCAGCATTTT.